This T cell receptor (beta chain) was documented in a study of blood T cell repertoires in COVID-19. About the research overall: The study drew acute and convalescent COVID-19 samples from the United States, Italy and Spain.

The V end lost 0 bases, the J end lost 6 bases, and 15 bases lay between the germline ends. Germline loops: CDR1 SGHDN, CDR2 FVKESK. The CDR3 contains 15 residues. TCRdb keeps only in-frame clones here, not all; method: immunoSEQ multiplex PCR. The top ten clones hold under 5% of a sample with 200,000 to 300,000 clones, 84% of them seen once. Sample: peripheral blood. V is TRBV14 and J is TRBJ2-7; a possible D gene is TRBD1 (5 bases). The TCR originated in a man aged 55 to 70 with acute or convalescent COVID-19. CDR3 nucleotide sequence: TGTGCCAGCAGCCAAGACAGGAGCAGGGCGCCCGAGCAGTACTTC. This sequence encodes CASSQDRSRAPEQYF.